This T cell receptor (beta chain) was identified during a study of T-cell reconstitution after alpha-beta-depleted transplantation in children. Findings and limits, study-wide: Reported findings indicate that, about two months after transplant, alpha-beta T cells came from several hundred expanded clones, which were derived from non-depleted graft cells. Recipient T cells and thymic progenitors that survived were the source of the high TCRbeta diversity seen at day 60 in some patients. At the one-year point after transplant, T-cell counts and TCRbeta diversity were found to come mostly from T cells that had been newly produced.

Researchers prepared the TCRbeta library using unique molecular identifiers, the study reports. TCRdb redid the calling of the PCR reads with MiXCR, one entry per CDR3 protein. The sample yields almost 600,000 distinct CDR3 sequences, approximately 30% seen once. A word on this clonotype: Its antigen is not identified.

The germline gives CDR1 MGHRA, CDR2 YSYEKL. The CDR3 is made up of 15 amino acids. The trim removed 3 bases at V and 3 bases at J, leaving 7 bases unmatched. The chain combines TRBV4-1 with TRBJ2-7; TRBD1 aligns across 8 bases. The clonotype originates from a boy under three years old with Wiskott-Aldrich syndrome, due to receive a stem cell transplant. This specimen consisted of PBMCs, obtained before TCRalphabeta/CD19-depleted stem cell transplant. CDR3 in DNA: TGCGCCAGCAGCCAGGCCGGGACAGGACTCTACGAGCAGTACTTC. Translated: CASSQAGTGLYEQYF.